Below, 7 T cell receptor beta chains from the same sample are listed, as sequenced in a study of T cell changes during pregnancy in multiple sclerosis. TCRdb's table, derived via immunoSEQ multiplex PCR, lists solely in-frame clones and lacks some. The sample includes approximately 24,000 clones, 70% to 90% seen only once; the top ten take around 8%. Sample: CD8+ T cells from peripheral blood mononuclear cells, taken in the first trimester of pregnancy. The receptors originated from a female donor in good health, enrolled as a control in a pregnancy study.

This clone was recorded many times. The chain is built from TRBV11-1 and TRBJ2-7, with 7 bases matching TRBD1. Germline values: CDR1 SGHAT, CDR2 FQDESV (reference sequence). CDR3 length: 14 residues. Trimming cost V 1 base and J 5 bases; bases outside gene matches: 5. The CDR3 sequence: CASSLETGVHEQYF. CDR3 nucleotide sequence: TGTGCCAGCAGCTTAGAAACAGGGGTCCACGAGCAGTACTTC. The full variable domain, its missing parts supplied by reference TRBV11-1 and TRBJ2-7, is EAEVAQSPRYKITEKSQAVAFWCDPISGHATLYWYRQILGQGPELLVQFQDESVVDDSQLPKDRFSAERLKGVDSTLKIQPAELGDSAMYLCASSLETGVHEQYFGPGTRLTVT.

The CDR3 region has the DNA TGTGCCAGCAGCCAAGAGCGGATGCCCTCTGGAAACACCATATATTTT. Translating it yields CASSQERMPSGNTIYF. This sequence joins TRBV4-2 and TRBJ1-3; D not resolved. Germline V gene lookup returns CDR1 LGHNA and CDR2 YNFKEQ. V was clipped by 0 bases and J by 0 bases, with 9 bases between them. This CDR3 region has 16 residues.

This chain links TRBV19 with TRBJ1-2; D perhaps matches TRBD1 (5 bases). V lost 10 bases and J lost 3, with 18 bases in between. Germline V CDR1 and CDR2: LNHDA, SQIVND (reference sequence). The CDR3 has 14 amino acids. DNA of the CDR3: TGTGCCACTACCGGCCGGGGGGAGGACTATGGCTACACCTTC. Translating gives CATTGRGEDYGYTF.

The J gene is TRBJ1-5, the V gene TRBV9; D possibly corresponds to TRBD1 (6 bases). V lost 3 bases and J lost 3, with 13 bases in between. The CDR3 consists of 15 residues. The germline gives CDR1 SGDLS, CDR2 YYNGEE. CDR3 nucleotides: TGTGCCAGCAGCGCCTCGGACAGACACAATCAGCCCCAGCATTTT. This encodes CASSASDRHNQPQHF.

The CDR3 nucleotides are TGTGCCAGTAGTTCGCGGCCAGGGAAAGGGGCTGAAGCTTTCTTT. Translated, it gives CASSSRPGKGAEAFF. This rearrangement joins TRBV19 to TRBJ1-1, with TRBD1 as a possible D gene (5 bases). The V end lost 5 bases, the J end lost 6 bases, and 19 bases lay between the germline ends. Germline loops: CDR1 LNHDA, CDR2 SQIVND (reference sequence). The CDR3 sequence is 15 residues long.

The chain is built from TRBV7-9 and TRBJ2-1; 7 bases match TRBD2. The CDR3 loop spans 13 amino acids. Germline V gives CDR1 SEHNR, CDR2 FQNEAQ (reference sequence). Trimming at V came to 5 bases and at J to 7 bases, leaving 5 bases not matched to a gene. CDR3 sequence (DNA): TGTGCCAGCAGCCGCGGGGGTGCTAATGAGCAGTTCTTC. Translated, it gives CASSRGGANEQFF.

This clone occurred once. This chain joins TRBV28 and TRBJ1-6; possible D gene TRBD1, 6 bases. Trimming removed 2 bases from V and 6 bases from J, with 14 bases in between. The CDR3 sequence is 16 residues long. The germline V gene has CDR1 MDHEN and CDR2 SYDVKM. The CDR3 spells CASSLGHREINSPLHF. The DNA for the CDR3 is TGTGCCAGCAGTTTAGGGCACAGGGAGATTAATTCACCCCTCCACTTT.